This T cell receptor (beta chain) was sequenced for a study of blood T cell repertoires in COVID-19 (TCRdb year 2020). Study-level background: The collaborator samples originated in the United States, Italy and Spain and spanned the acute and convalescent phases of COVID-19. Nearly every sample came with metadata listing a de-identified subject ID, COVID-19 status, age in years and sex. The dataset comprised deeply sampled blood TCRbeta repertoires from subjects exposed to, actively infected with, or recovered from COVID-19. HLA class I and class II types, where available, came from metadata supplied by the sample provider rather than from assay-based typing. The repertoires were made available in a free public database intended to serve as a resource for research on the immune response to SARS-CoV-2. The material from the prospective study consisted of cDNA or gDNA derived from T cells, B-cell-depleted T cells, or PBMCs. Samples came from the ongoing ImmuneRACE study (first 160 participants) plus 1,254 subjects from 6 global collaborators.

The CDR3 runs 16 amino acids, cysteine and phenylalanine included. This entry keeps only the CDR3 DNA: 48 bases, framed from base 1. Worth noting for this clone: What this receptor recognizes is not known. Base qualities are not at hand, and no much larger clone is one base apart.

The immunoSEQ Assay, a bias-controlled multiplex PCR, was used to amplify TCRbeta CDR3 regions from genomic DNA. As for how the authors treated the data: Nucleated cell counts per sample were estimated from amplification of reference gene primers within the assay. Sequence reads were collapsed and filtered to measure the absolute abundance of every unique TCRbeta CDR3 rearrangement. For each sample, productive Simpson clonality was calculated by taking the square root of Simpson's diversity index across productive rearrangements. The clones in this table, taken by TCRdb from immuneACCESS, are in-frame only. Not every clone is retained; where verified, under half of the shortfall comes from an unresolved V gene, and the cause of the rest is unknown. V and J calls plus clone size are reproduced from that table; the DNA served to infer D and trimming. The sample table holds hundreds of thousands of clones, of which roughly 84% were seen once. About 0.93% of the sample belongs to the ten largest clones.

Collaborating institutions collected whole blood in K2EDTA tubes following their own protocols. For TCRbeta analysis, collaborator samples were shipped as frozen whole blood, as isolated PBMCs, or as DNA extracted from either sample type. Summary of the overall study and its limitations: The quantity of clinical and demographic metadata differed by source and by participant and was supplied without curation.

This TCR came from a man aged 35-49 years with acute or convalescent COVID-19. The sample was peripheral blood. The sequence links TRBV12-1 to TRBJ2-7; TRBD2 is the table's D call, not checked against the DNA. TRBV12-1 is assigned pseudogene status. In nucleotides, the sequence is TGTGCCAGCAGATTGGGAGGGCGGCTAAGCTCCTACGAGCAGTACTTC. It translates as CASRLGGRLSSYEQYF.